This T cell receptor beta chain was identified during a study of molecular identifiers for immune sequencing clone quantification. Of note for this clonotype: Its specificity is unknown. This may stem from a read error, because a much larger clone lies one nucleotide away.

TCRdb itself ran the PCR reads through MiXCR, one entry per CDR3 protein. This table has approximately 97,000 distinct CDR3 sequences, around 24% appearing once. RNA fractions of 10%, 30% or 50% and about 19,000 to 1,000,000 sorted cells were the source of naive CD8 libraries. Naive CD8 T cells were sorted as CD8+CD4-CCR7+CD45RA+. Study findings and constraints: Molecules of identical TCR sharing a barcode could underestimate highly expanded clone sizes.

The sequence derives from a human donor in good health. Some libraries in this study had Jurkat cell RNA spiked in. Sequenced sample: naive CD8+ T cells from blood, with Jurkat cell RNA spiked in. As for subset: FACS-sorted CD8+CD4-CCR7+CD45RA+ naive T cells.

CDR3 coding DNA: TGTGCCTGGAGCGGGGGAGAGGCCCAGTACTTC. It is translated as CAWSGGEAQYF. This rearrangement joins TRBV30 to TRBJ2-5, with TRBD2 as a possible D gene (6 bases). Germline V CDR1 and CDR2: GTSNPN, SVGIG (reference sequence). CDR3 length: 11 residues.